The 5 T cell receptor beta chains reported below all come from one sample, sequenced in a study of blood T cell repertoires in COVID-19. Generated by immunoSEQ multiplex PCR, the TCRdb table keeps only in-frame clones and is missing some. The table has around 66,000 clones, around 87% seen once. Sequencing used peripheral blood. The receptors stem from a man in his sixties with acute or convalescent COVID-19.

The rearrangement uses TRBV10-2 and TRBJ2-1; tentatively, D is TRBD2 (6 bases). Germline CDR1 and CDR2: WSHSY and SAAADI. The CDR3 totals 12 residues. V was cut by 7 bases and J by 7 bases, with 11 bases left in between. Here the CDR3 reads CASMFGGNEQFF. Here the CDR3 DNA reads TGCGCCAGCATGTTCGGGGGTAATGAGCAGTTCTTC.

The rearrangement uses TRBV6-5 and TRBJ2-7; 7 bases are shared with TRBD2. Trimming took 7 bases from V and 1 from J; bases not matched to a gene: 7. Germline V gene lookup returns CDR1 MNHEY and CDR2 SVGAGI. The length of the CDR3 is 14 residues. CDR3 residues: CASILDGGSYEQYF. The CDR3 DNA reads TGTGCCAGCATCCTGGACGGGGGGTCCTACGAGCAGTACTTC.

The chain joins TRBV28 to TRBJ1-4, with 8 bases lining up with TRBD1. Germline V gene sequence: CDR1 MDHEN, CDR2 SYDVKM. The CDR3 length is 14 residues. Unmatched junction bases numbered 4, after V lost 2 bases and J lost 8 bases. The CDR3 here is CASSLPGGDEKLFF. The CDR3 nucleotides read TGTGCCAGCAGTTTACCAGGGGGCGACGAAAAACTGTTTTTT.

The V and J genes are TRBV4-1 and TRBJ1-5; TRBD1 matches 9 bases. The J segment lost 6 bases and the V segment lost 0 bases, leaving 9 bases of the junction unmatched. Germline CDR1 is MGHRA and CDR2 is YSYEKL. This CDR3 contains 17 residues. The DNA for the CDR3 is TGCGCCAGCAGCCAAGATGTGGGACAGGGAATCATTCAGCCCCAGCATTTT. This codes for CASSQDVGQGIIQPQHF.

The CDR3 here is CASGQLNTEAFF. In DNA form, the CDR3 reads TGTGCCAGTGGACAGCTCAACACTGAAGCTTTCTTT. The rearrangement uses TRBV19 and TRBJ1-1, with a weak D call TRBD1 (6 bases). The CDR3 totals 12 residues. CDR1 is LNHDA and CDR2 is SQIVND in the germline V gene (reference sequence). Trimming left V 8 bases short and J 2 bases short, with 9 bases between.